This record covers a single T cell receptor beta chain. Its antigen remains unknown. These data come from a study of T cells in pancreatic ductal adenocarcinoma. The study, taken as a whole, reports: Tumor samples had fewer productive templates and approximately 8-fold fewer unique clonotypes than blood.

Germline lookup yields CDR1 SGHTA and CDR2 FQGNSA. This CDR3 is built from 15 residues. V was clipped by 0 bases and J by 10 bases; unmatched bases: 7. The protocol was immunoSEQ multiplex PCR, while the TCRdb copy is restricted to in-frame clones and leaves out a portion. The top ten hold roughly 8% of the sample, which has fewer than 5,000 clones, roughly three quarters seen once. Selected pancreatic ductal adenocarcinoma patients had undergone surgery without neoadjuvant therapy. The TCR was taken from a human donor with pancreatic ductal adenocarcinoma. The donor label of this sample is uncertain. Sequencing used pancreatic tumor tissue. The chain carries TRBV7-2 and TRBJ2-1; 9 bases agree with TRBD1. Here the CDR3 DNA reads TGTGCCAGCAGCTTAGCGAGAGGACAGGGGTACGAGCAGTTCTTC. This gives the protein CASSLARGQGYEQFF. Based on the CDR3 plus reference TRBV7-2 and TRBJ2-1, the full variable domain is GAGVSQSPSNKVTEKGKDVELRCDPISGHTALYWYRQSLGQGLEFLIYFQGNSAPDKSGLPSDRFSAERTGGSVSTLTIQRTQQEDSAVYLCASSLARGQGYEQFFGPGTRLTVL.